This T cell receptor (beta chain) was captured in a study of shared clonotypes between healthy human individuals. Background on the study: Three plates each covered CD4 naive and memory; CD8 naive two, CD8 memory one. Study-wide results and caveats: For sorted subsets, rarefaction showed incomplete sequencing despite large depth. Clonotype sharing among donors, it was expected, would be affected by sequencing depth.

About this clone itself: Its antigen is unknown.

CDR1 and CDR2 (germline): SGHTS, YDEGEE. The CDR3 covers 14 residues. V was clipped by 4 bases and J by 7 bases; unmatched bases: 5. This table comes from immunoSEQ multiplex PCR, and its TCRdb copy is limited to in-frame clones, with some not included. This table has about 2 million clones, 90% to 95% appearing once. Sequenced input: naive CD4+ T cells sorted from blood. Subset meaning: CD45RA+ positively selected. The chain employs TRBV5-8 and TRBJ1-2; TRBD1 matches 12 bases. This TCR was recovered from a man younger than 35 in good health. Written as DNA, the CDR3 is TGTGCCAGCAGCCCGGGACAGGGGGCCTTTGGCTACACCTTC. It yields the protein CASSPGQGAFGYTF.